The clone carrying this T cell receptor beta chain showed up just once. Libraries were prepared by immunoSEQ multiplex PCR; TCRdb keeps only in-frame clonotypes and omits some of them. The sample holds over 350,000 clones, roughly 90% seen once. The germline V gene has CDR1 SGHAT and CDR2 FQNNGV. Trimming cost V 5 bases and J 9 bases; bases outside gene matches: 8. The CDR3 sequence is 15 residues long. The data were taken from a study of blood T cell repertoires in COVID-19. The V gene is TRBV11-2, the J gene TRBJ2-1; 12 nucleotides line up with TRBD2. The TCR originated in a woman aged 25 to 39 with acute COVID-19. The sample comprised PBMCs or T cells enriched from blood (not recorded which). DNA of the CDR3: TGTGCCAGCAGCCTCACTAGCGGGGGGCCGGGTGAGCAGTTCTTC. The encoded protein is CASSLTSGGPGEQFF.